This T cell receptor beta chain was retrieved from a study of blood T cell repertoires in COVID-19. The CDR3 is 14 residues long. Germline-derived CDR1 and CDR2 are LGHNA and YSLEER. Trimming took 3 bases from V and 2 from J, leaving 10 bases between them. Assay: immunoSEQ multiplex PCR; the TCRdb copy retains only in-frame clones and omits some. In the table there are 130,000 to 150,000 clones, 85% of which are singletons. The V call is TRBV4-3, the J call TRBJ1-1; D might be TRBD1 (5 bases). This sequence was found in a human donor with acute or convalescent COVID-19. The donor label of this sample is uncertain. Specimen: peripheral blood. CDR3 nucleotides: TGCGCCAGCAGCCACCGAGACAGAAACACTGAAGCTTTCTTT. It codes for CASSHRDRNTEAFF.